Presented here are 3 T cell receptor beta chains from one specimen sequenced in a study of blood T cells in healthy people across ages. Then a second PCR, running about 6 to 12 cycles, was carried out with a sample-barcoded 5' primer and a J-beta primer mix. TCRdb itself ran the 5' RACE reads through MiXCR, one entry per CDR3 protein. The sample contains approximately 780,000 distinct CDR3 sequences, around 25% of which appear only once. These data were likewise used in another study, on T cells of mothers and their children.

Sequenced sample: blood. The receptor source for this set is a boy between 10 and 17 years old in good health.

This clonotype came up many times. J is TRBJ1-1 and V is TRBV5-1; possible D gene TRBD1, 6 bases. The CDR3 loop spans 15 amino acids. Germline CDR1 and CDR2: SGHRS and YFSETQ. V lost 0 bases and J 7 bases, leaving 16 bases between the germline ends. The CDR3 sequence: CASSLEGVNGDEAFF. Here the CDR3 DNA reads TGCGCCAGCAGCTTGGAGGGGGTAAATGGTGATGAAGCTTTCTTT.

The genes are TRBV7-2 and TRBJ2-1, with D possibly matching TRBD1 (6 bases). Deletions cut 5 bases from V and 6 bases from J, with 20 bases between. This CDR3 region has 16 residues. Germline loops: CDR1 SGHTA, CDR2 FQGNSA. Here the CDR3 reads CASSRARGLSGNEQFF. The CDR3 DNA reads TGTGCCAGCAGCAGAGCCAGGGGCCTCTCGGGCAATGAGCAGTTCTTC.

The rearrangement links TRBV7-2 to TRBJ1-1, with D uncertain. V dropped 8 bases and J dropped 12 bases, with 16 bases sitting between them. The CDR3 spans 11 residues. The germline V gene encodes CDR1 SGHTA and CDR2 FQGNSA. The CDR3 sequence: CASGLGRTTFF. The CDR3 DNA reads as TGTGCCAGCGGACTGGGCCGAACGACTTTCTTT.